The following is a TCR beta chain sequence with its context. Its antigen is unidentified. The length of the CDR3 is 13 residues. Trimming left V 4 bases short and J 1 base short, with 5 bases between. Time point given: pre-sensitization, week 0. Treatment of the sample: therapeutic diphenylcyclopropenone sensitization with weekly scalp DPC. The sample is drawn from a study of human T cells and chemical hapten exposure. Findings and limits, study-wide: With regard to DPC sensitization, TCRs above 1 in 1000 frequency did not change.

Each CDR3 protein is one row after TCRdb ran MiXCR on the RACE reads. This table holds some 110,000 distinct CDR3 sequences, more than 10% found once. This sequence originates from a woman in her 50s with alopecia areata. Some clones in this sample may be carry-over from other donors' samples. The sequenced sample was whole blood, obtained in connection with sensitization to the hapten diphenylcyclopropenone (DPC). The rearrangement uses TRBV12-3 or TRBV12-4 and TRBJ1-5, with no clear D. CDR3 sequence reads: CASSSESNQPQHF. CDR3 DNA: TGTGCCAGCAGTTCGGAGAGCAATCAGCCCCAGCATTTT.